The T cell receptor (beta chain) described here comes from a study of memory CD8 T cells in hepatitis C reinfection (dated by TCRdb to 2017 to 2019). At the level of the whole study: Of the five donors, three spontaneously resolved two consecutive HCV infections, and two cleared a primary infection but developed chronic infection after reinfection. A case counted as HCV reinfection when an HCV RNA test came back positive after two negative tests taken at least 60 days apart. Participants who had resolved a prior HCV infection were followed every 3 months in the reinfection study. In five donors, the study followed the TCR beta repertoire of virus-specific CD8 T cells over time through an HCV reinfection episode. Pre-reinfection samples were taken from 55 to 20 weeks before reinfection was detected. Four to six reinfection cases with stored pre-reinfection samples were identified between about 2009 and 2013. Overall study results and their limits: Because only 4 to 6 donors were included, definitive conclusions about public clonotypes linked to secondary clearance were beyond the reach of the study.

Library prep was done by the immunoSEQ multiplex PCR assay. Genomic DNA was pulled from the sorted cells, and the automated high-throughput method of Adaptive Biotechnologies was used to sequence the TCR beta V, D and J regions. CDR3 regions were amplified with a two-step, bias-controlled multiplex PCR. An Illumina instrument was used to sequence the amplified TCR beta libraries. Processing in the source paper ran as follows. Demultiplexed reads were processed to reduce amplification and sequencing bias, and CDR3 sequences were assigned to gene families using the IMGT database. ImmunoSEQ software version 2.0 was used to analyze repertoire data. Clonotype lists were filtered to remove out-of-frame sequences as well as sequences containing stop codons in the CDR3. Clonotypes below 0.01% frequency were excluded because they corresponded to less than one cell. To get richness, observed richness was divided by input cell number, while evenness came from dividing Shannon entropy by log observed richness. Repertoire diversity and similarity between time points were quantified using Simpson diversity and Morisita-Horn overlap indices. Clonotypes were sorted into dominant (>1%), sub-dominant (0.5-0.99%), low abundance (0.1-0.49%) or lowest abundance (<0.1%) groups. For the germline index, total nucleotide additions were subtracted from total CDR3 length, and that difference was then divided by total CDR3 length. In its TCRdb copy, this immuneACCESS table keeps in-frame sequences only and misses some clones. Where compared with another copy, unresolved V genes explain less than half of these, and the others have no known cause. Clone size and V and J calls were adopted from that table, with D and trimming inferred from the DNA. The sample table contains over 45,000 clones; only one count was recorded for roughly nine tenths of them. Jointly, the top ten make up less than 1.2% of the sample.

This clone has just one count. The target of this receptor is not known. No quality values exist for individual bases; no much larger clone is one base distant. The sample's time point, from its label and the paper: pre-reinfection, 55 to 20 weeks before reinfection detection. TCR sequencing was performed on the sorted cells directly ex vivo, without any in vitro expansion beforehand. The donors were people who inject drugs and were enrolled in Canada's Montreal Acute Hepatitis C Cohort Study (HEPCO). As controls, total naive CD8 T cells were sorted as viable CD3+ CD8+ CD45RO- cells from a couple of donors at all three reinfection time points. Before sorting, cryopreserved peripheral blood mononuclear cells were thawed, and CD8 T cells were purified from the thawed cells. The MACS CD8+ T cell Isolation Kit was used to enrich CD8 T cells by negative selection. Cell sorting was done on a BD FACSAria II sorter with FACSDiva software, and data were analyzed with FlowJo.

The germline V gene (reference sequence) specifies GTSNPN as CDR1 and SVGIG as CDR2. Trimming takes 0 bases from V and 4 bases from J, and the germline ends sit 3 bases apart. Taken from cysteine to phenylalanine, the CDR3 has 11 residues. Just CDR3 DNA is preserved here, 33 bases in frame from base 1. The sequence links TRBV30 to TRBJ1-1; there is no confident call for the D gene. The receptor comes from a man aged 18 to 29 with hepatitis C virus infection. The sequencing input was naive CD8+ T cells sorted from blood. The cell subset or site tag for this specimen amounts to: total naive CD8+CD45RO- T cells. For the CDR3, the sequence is CAWSVGTEAFF. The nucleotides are TGTGCCTGGAGTGTCGGCACTGAAGCTTTCTTT.